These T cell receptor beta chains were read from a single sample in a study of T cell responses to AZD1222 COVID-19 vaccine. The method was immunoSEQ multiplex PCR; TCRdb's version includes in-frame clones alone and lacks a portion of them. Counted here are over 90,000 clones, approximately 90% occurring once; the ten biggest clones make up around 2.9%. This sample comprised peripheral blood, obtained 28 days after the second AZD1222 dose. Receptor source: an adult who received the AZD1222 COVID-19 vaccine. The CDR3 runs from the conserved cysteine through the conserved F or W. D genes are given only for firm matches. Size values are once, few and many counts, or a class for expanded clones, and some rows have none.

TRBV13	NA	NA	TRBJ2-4	CASSPTAVLAKNIQYF	TGTGCCAGCAGCCCAACCGCGGTCCTAGCCAAAAACATTCAGTACTTC
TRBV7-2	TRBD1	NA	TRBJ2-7	CASSPGQGGYEQYF	TGTGCCAGCAGCCCGGGACAGGGAGGATACGAGCAGTACTTC
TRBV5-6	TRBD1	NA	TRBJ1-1	CASSLGGQGYTNTEAFF	TGTGCCAGCAGCTTGGGTGGACAGGGGTACACTAATACTGAAGCTTTCTTT
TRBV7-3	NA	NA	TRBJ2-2	CASSTQTGTGELFF	TGTGCCAGCAGCACACAGACGGGCACCGGGGAGCTGTTTTTT
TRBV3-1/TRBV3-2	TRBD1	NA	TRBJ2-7	CASSDRDRGSKYF	TGTGCCAGCAGCGACCGGGACAGGGGATCAAAGTACTTC
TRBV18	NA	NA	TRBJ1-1	CASSPRQTEAFF	TGTGCCAGCTCACCAAGGCAGACTGAAGCTTTCTTT
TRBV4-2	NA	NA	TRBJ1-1	CASSQVGRGESEAFF	TGTGCCAGCAGCCAAGTCGGACGAGGGGAGAGTGAAGCTTTCTTT
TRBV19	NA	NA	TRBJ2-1	CASLAAGYNEQFF	TGTGCCAGTCTGGCGGCAGGATACAATGAGCAGTTCTTC
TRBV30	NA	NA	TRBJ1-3	CAWSVGTPGNTIYF	TGTGCCTGGAGTGTAGGAACCCCTGGAAACACCATATATTTT
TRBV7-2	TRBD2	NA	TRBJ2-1	CASSSLGTSGGAWNEQFF	TGTGCCAGCAGCTCCCTCGGGACTAGCGGGGGGGCTTGGAATGAGCAGTTCTTC
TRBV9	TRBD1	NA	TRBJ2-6	CASGDRAYSGANVLTF	TGTGCCAGCGGGGACAGGGCCTACTCTGGGGCCAACGTCCTGACTTTC
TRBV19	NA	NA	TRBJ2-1	CASSISGAGVYNEQFF	TGTGCCAGTAGTATTAGTGGCGCCGGGGTCTACAATGAGCAGTTCTTC
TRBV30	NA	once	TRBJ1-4	CAWSVNEKLFF	TGTGCCTGGAGCGTAAATGAAAAACTGTTTTTT
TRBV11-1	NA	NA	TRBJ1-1	CASTLGGMNTEAFF	TGTGCCAGCACCCTCGGGGGGATGAACACTGAAGCTTTCTTT
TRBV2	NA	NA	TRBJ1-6	CATGHNPMGNSPLHF	TGTGCCACCGGACACAACCCAATGGGGAATTCACCCCTCCACTTT
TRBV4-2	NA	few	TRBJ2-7	CASSSGVNLKQYF	TGTGCCAGCAGCTCTGGGGTGAACCTTAAGCAGTACTTC
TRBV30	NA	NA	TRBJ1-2	CAWSVGGYGYTF	TGTGCCTGGAGTGTGGGAGGTTATGGCTACACCTTC
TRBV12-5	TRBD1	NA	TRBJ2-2	CASGLGTGNTGELFF	TGTGCTAGTGGTTTGGGGACAGGGAACACCGGGGAGCTGTTTTTT
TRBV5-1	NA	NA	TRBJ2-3	CASSLGGATDTQYF	TGCGCCAGCAGCTTGGGGGGGGCCACAGATACGCAGTATTTT
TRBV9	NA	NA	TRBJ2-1	CASSPPSGQGNYNEQFF	TGTGCCAGCAGCCCCCCTTCGGGGCAGGGAAACTACAATGAGCAGTTCTTC
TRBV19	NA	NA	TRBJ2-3	CASKVGGTDTQYF	TGTGCCAGTAAGGTGGGGGGCACAGATACGCAGTATTTT
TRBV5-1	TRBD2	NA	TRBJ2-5	CASSLGGGGYQETQYF	TGCGCCAGCAGCTTGGGTGGCGGGGGGTACCAAGAGACCCAGTACTTC
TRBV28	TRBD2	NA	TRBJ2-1	CASSLYPSGTRNEQFF	TGTGCCAGCAGTTTATACCCTAGCGGGACCAGGAATGAGCAGTTCTTC
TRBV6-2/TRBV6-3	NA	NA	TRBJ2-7	CASSYPLGAGGSYEQYF	TGTGCCAGCAGTTACCCACTAGGAGCGGGTGGCTCCTACGAGCAGTACTTC
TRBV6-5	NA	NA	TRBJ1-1	CASSYLTATEAFF	TGTGCCAGCAGTTACTTGACAGCCACTGAAGCTTTCTTT